This passage covers 7 T cell receptor beta chains from one sample sequenced in a study of cytomegalovirus exposure and HLA in healthy donors. The PCR ran on 60 Vbeta and 13 Jbeta primers. Profiling relied on immunoSEQ multiplex PCR, and the TCRdb table lists in-frame clones only, not all of them. The sample holds 150,000 or so clones, around 9.7% seen once. The source material was PBMCs. The receptor set was obtained from a man between 50 and 59 years old in good health and CMV-seronegative.

This clone was detected only a few times. The chain uses TRBV2 and TRBJ2-2; 10 nucleotides line up with TRBD1. The length of the CDR3 is 17 residues. V lost 7 bases, J lost 2 bases, and 10 bases stayed unmatched. Germline V gene sequence: CDR1 SNHLY, CDR2 FYNNEI. The CDR3 here is CASIPSGTGVNTGELFF. CDR3 nucleotide sequence: TGTGCCAGCATCCCCTCCGGGACAGGGGTCAACACCGGGGAGCTGTTTTTT. Combining the CDR3 with reference TRBV2 and TRBJ2-2 gives the whole variable domain EPEVTQTPSHQVTQMGQEVILRCVPISNHLYFYWYRQILGQKVEFLVSFYNNEISEKSEIFDDQFSVERPDGSNFTLKIRSTKLEDSAMYFCASIPSGTGVNTGELFFGEGSRLTVL.

The chain links TRBV18 to TRBJ2-1; TRBD1 aligns across 7 bases. V was pared by 0 bases and J by 6 bases, with 14 bases of the junction left unmatched. The V gene's germline CDR1 is KGHSH and CDR2 LQKENI. The CDR3 is 18 residues long. CDR3 sequence: CASSPPGQSTRLGNEQFF. CDR3 bases: TGTGCCAGCTCACCACCGGGACAGTCTACGCGATTGGGCAATGAGCAGTTCTTC.

The chain employs TRBV27 and TRBJ2-1; TRBD2 agrees at 12 bases. The length of the CDR3 is 16 residues. CDR1 and CDR2 from the germline V gene are MNHEY and SMNVEV (reference sequence). After removal of 2 bases from V and 6 bases from J, the junction contained 5 bases not matched to a gene. CDR3 sequence: CASSLRLAGDVNEQFF. CDR3 sequence (DNA): TGTGCCAGCAGTTTAAGACTAGCGGGAGACGTCAATGAGCAGTTCTTC.

This clone occurred a few times. The chain combines TRBV5-1 with TRBJ2-2, with D possibly matching TRBD1 (5 bases). Germline V lookup: CDR1 SGHRS, CDR2 YFSETQ. The CDR3 has 14 amino acids. V lost 6 bases, J lost 0 bases, and 9 bases lay in between. As DNA, the CDR3 is TGCGCCAGCAACCAGGACACGAACACCGGGGAGCTGTTTTTT. This translates into CASNQDTNTGELFF.

The chain links TRBV6-5 to TRBJ1-2, with D possibly being TRBD1 (5 bases). CDR3 length: 15 amino acids. CDR1 and CDR2 (germline): MNHEY, SVGAGI. V dropped 4 bases and J dropped 4 bases, with 16 bases sitting between them. As DNA, the CDR3 is TGTGCCAGCAGTTCAACTCCAGGGCCCTCCTATGGCTACACCTTC. Its translation is CASSSTPGPSYGYTF.

V usage is TRBV28 and J usage is TRBJ1-2; the D gene is possibly TRBD1 (5 bases). CDR1 and CDR2 (germline): MDHEN, SYDVKM. The ends were cut back, 6 bases at V and 8 bases at J, with 19 bases in the middle. The CDR3 is 14 residues long. CDR3 residues: CASRPSGGGGGYTF. CDR3 nucleotides: TGTGCCAGCAGACCTTCGGGGGGTGGAGGCGGCTACACCTTC.

This clone was seen only a few times. The chain combines TRBV6-1 with TRBJ1-2; perhaps TRBD1 as D (5 bases). Looked up from germline, CDR1 is MNHNS and CDR2 is SASEGT. CDR3 size: 13 residues. V was cut by 7 bases and J by 5 bases, with 14 bases left in between. The CDR3 DNA follows: TGTGCCAGCACTCTAGACAGCGGGTATGGCTACACCTTC. It specifies CASTLDSGYGYTF.